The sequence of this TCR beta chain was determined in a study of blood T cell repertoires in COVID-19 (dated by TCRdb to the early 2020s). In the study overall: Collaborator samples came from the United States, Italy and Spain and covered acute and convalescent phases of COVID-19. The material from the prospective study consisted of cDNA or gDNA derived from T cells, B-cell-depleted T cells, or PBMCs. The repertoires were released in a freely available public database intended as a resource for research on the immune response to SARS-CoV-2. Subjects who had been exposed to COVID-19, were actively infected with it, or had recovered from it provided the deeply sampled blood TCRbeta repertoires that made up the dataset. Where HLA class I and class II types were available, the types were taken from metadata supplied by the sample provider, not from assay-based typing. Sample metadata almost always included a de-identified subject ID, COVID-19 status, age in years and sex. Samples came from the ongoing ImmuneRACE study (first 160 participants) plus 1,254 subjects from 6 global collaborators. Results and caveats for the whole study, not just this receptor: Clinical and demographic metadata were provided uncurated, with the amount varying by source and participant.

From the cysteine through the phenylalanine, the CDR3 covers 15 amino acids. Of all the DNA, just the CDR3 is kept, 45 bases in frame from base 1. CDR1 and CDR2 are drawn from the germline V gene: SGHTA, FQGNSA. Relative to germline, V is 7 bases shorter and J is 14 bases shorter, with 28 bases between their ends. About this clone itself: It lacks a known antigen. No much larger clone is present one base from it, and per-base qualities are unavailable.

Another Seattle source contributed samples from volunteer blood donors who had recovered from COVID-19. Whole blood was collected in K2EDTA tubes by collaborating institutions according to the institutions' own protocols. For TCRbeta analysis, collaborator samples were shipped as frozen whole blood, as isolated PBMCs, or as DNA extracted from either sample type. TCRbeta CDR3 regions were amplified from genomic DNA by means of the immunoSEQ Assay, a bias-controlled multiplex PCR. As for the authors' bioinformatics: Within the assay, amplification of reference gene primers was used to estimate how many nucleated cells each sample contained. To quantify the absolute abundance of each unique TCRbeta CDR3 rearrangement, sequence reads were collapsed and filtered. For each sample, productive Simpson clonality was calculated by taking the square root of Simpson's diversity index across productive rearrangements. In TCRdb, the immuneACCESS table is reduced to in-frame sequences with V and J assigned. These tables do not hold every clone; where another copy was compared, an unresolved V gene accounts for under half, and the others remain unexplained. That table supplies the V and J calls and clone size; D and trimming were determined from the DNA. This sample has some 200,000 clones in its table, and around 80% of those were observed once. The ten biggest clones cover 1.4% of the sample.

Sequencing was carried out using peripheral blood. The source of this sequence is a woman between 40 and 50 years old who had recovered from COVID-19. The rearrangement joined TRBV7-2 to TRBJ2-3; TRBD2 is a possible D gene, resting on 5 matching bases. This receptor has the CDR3 CASKVDPSRTWAWYF. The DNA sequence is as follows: TGTGCCAGCAAGGTCGATCCATCGCGGACTTGGGCGTGGTATTTT. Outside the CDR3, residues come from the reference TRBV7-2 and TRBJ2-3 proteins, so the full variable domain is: GAGVSQSPSNKVTEKGKDVELRCDPISGHTALYWYRQSLGQGLEFLIYFQGNSAPDKSGLPSDRFSAERTGGSVSTLTIQRTQQEDSAVYLCASKVDPSRTWAWYFGPGTRLTVL.